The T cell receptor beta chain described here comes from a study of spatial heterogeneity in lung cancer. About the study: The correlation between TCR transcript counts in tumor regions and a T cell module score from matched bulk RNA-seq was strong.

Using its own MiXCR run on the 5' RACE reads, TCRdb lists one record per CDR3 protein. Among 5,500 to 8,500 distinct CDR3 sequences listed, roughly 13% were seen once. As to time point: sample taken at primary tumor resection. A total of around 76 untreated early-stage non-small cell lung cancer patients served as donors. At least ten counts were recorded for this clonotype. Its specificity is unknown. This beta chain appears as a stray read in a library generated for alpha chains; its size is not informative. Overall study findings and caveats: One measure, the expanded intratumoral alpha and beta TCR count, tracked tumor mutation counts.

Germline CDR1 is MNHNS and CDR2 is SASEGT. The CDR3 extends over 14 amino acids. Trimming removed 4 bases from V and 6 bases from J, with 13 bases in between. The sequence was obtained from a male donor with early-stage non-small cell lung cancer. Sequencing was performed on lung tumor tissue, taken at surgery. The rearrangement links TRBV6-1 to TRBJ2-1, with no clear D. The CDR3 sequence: CASSGLLFINEQFF. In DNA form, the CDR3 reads TGTGCCAGCAGTGGGCTCCTATTCATCAATGAGCAGTTCTTC.